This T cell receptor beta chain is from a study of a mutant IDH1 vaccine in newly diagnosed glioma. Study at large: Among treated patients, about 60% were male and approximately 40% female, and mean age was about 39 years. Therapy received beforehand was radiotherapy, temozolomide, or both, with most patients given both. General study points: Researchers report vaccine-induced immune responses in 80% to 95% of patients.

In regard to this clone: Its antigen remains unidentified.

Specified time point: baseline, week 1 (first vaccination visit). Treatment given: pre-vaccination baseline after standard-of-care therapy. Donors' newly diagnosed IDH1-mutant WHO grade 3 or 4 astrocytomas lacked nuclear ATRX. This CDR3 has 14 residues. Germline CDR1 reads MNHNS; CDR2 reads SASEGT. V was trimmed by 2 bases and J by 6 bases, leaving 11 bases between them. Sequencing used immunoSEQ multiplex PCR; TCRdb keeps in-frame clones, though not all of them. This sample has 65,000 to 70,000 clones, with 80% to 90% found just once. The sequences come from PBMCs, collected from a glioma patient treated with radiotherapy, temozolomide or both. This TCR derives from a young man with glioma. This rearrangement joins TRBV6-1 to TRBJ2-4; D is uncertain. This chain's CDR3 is CASSERQRGNIQYF. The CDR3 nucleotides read TGTGCCAGCAGTGAAAGGCAAAGAGGAAACATTCAGTACTTC.